Shown below are 8 T cell receptor beta chains from a single sample sequenced in a study of T cells in tuberculosis. This table comes from immunoSEQ multiplex PCR, and its TCRdb copy is limited to in-frame clones, with some not included. The data show 80,000 to 90,000 clones, roughly 90% seen once. Cells were sorted from thawed PBMC rested overnight and stained with GMM-loaded CD1B tetramer, viability dye and anti-CD3. C32 glucose monomycolate from Rhodococcus equi was loaded onto the CD1B tetramers. The sequenced sample was CD1b-GMM tetramer-negative cells sorted from PBMCs. These receptors came from an adult woman with latent tuberculosis.

The rearrangement uses TRBV30 and TRBJ1-3; 8 bases match TRBD1. The V segment lost 3 bases and the J segment 2 bases; nucleotides outside the gene matches: 3. The CDR3 is 14 amino acids. CDR1 and CDR2 from the germline V gene are GTSNPN and SVGIG (reference sequence). The CDR3: CAWSPDRAGNTIYF. CDR3 DNA sequence: TGTGCCTGGAGCCCGGACAGGGCTGGAAACACCATATATTTT.

The chain joins TRBV6-1 to TRBJ2-3; maybe TRBD1 (6 bases). The germline V and J ends were trimmed by 6 bases and 0 bases, with 13 bases remaining between them. Per germline, CDR1 MNHNS and CDR2 SASEGT. This CDR3 has 15 residues. DNA for the CDR3: TGTGCCAGCAGCTTGGACAGCATTAGCACAGATACGCAGTATTTT. Translated: CASSLDSISTDTQYF.

The J gene is TRBJ1-2, the V gene TRBV5-5; D not certain. CDR3 length equals 14 residues. The germline gives CDR1 SGHKS, CDR2 YYEKEE (reference sequence). Deletions cut 3 bases from V and 8 bases from J, with 17 bases between. CDR3 region: CASSSLTLAGGYTF. The DNA of the CDR3 is TGTGCCAGCAGCTCCTTGACATTGGCGGGGGGCTACACCTTC.

The chain is built from TRBV14 and TRBJ1-2, with a weak D call TRBD1 (5 bases). The CDR3 is 11 residues long. The germline V gene has CDR1 SGHDN and CDR2 FVKESK. V was clipped by 0 bases and J by 10 bases, with 6 bases between them. DNA of the CDR3: TGTGCCAGCAGCCAAGACAGGGTCTACACCTTC. Translation gives CASSQDRVYTF.

The chain is built from TRBV7-3 and TRBJ2-3; TRBD1 matches at 7 bases. Germline lookup yields CDR1 SGHTA and CDR2 FQGTGA. Unmatched junction bases numbered 7, after V lost 5 bases and J lost 5 bases. The CDR3 covers 14 residues. CDR3 protein: CASSTGVAGDTQYF. CDR3 nucleotide sequence: TGTGCCAGCAGCACAGGGGTGGCGGGAGATACGCAGTATTTT.

J is TRBJ2-1 and V is TRBV4-2, with D possibly TRBD2 on 7 matching bases. V lost 0 bases to trimming and J lost 10 bases, with 19 bases between them. Germline lookup yields CDR1 LGHNA and CDR2 YNFKEQ. This CDR3 is built from 16 residues. Here the CDR3 reads CASSQDRWRGGLEQFF. The CDR3 DNA reads TGTGCCAGCAGCCAAGATCGGTGGAGGGGGGGATTGGAGCAGTTCTTC.

V gene TRBV6-1 combines with J gene TRBJ2-1; D is perhaps TRBD2 (5 bases). The V gene lost 4 bases and the J gene lost 6 bases, with 13 bases spanning the gap. This CDR3 has 14 amino acids. The V gene's germline CDR1 is MNHNS and CDR2 SASEGT. DNA for the CDR3: TGTGCCAGCAGTGTGGGAGAAGCCTCCAATGAGCAGTTCTTC. Protein sequence: CASSVGEASNEQFF.

The chain has TRBV27 and TRBJ2-7, with 15 bases identical to TRBD2. The CDR3 spans 15 residues. Germline lookup yields CDR1 MNHEY and CDR2 SMNVEV (reference sequence). The V segment lost 7 bases and the J segment 5 bases; nucleotides outside the gene matches: 6. The DNA for the CDR3 is TGTGCCAGCACGGTCGGACTAGCGGGGGGGAACGAGCAGTACGTC. As protein: CASTVGLAGGNEQYV.